The clone carrying this T cell receptor (beta chain) was counted many times. The antigen is undetermined. CDR3 length equals 12 residues. V lost 8 bases to trimming and J lost 0 bases, with 7 bases between them. Per the germline V gene, CDR1 is SGHVS and CDR2 is FNYEAQ. The data originate from a study of T cell repertoires in cytomegalovirus infection. For the study at large: Public TCR beta signature analysis indicated the presence of both CMV infection and matching HLA type. Study conclusions and caveats: HLA-C-restricted CMV clonotypes gave the most frequent clonotype in two of eight donors. Identification of carriers of CMV plus the relevant HLA was performed using cumulative public TCR beta family frequency.

TCRdb used MiXCR to reprocess the reads, holding one entry per CDR3 protein. The sample holds about 300,000 distinct CDR3 sequences, 8% to 10% seen once. V usage is TRBV7-6 and J usage is TRBJ1-1; no firm D call. The sequence was collected from a human donor in good health (CMV status not recorded). Some clones in this sample may be carry-over from other donors' samples. The sample taken for sequencing was PBMCs. Here the CDR3 reads CASGELNTEAFF. The CDR3 DNA is TGTGCCAGCGGGGAGCTGAACACTGAAGCTTTCTTT.